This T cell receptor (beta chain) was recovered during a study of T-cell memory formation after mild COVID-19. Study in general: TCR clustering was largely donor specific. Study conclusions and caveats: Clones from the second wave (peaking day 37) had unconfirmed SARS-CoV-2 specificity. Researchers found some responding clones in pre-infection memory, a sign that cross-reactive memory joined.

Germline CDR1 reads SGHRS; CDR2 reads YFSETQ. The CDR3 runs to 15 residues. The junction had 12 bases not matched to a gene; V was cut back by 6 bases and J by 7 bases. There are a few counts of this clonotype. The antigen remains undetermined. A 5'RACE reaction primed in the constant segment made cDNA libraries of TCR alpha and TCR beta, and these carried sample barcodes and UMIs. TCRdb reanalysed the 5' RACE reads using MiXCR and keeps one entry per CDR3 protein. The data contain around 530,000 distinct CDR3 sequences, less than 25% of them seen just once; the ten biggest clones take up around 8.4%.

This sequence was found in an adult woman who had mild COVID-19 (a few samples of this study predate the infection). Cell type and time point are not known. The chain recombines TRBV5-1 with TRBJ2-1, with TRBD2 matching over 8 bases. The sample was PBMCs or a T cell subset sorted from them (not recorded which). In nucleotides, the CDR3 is TGCGCCAGCACCAGTAGCGGGGCGGTGGGAAATGAGCAGTTCTTC. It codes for CASTSSGAVGNEQFF.